The subject of this entry is one T cell receptor (beta chain). Its antigen is not known. Method: immunoSEQ multiplex PCR; TCRdb's copy keeps in-frame clones and lacks some. The sample contains millions of clones, about 93% of which appear only once. The data derive from a study of shared clonotypes between healthy human individuals. The study, taken as a whole, reports: Only a few donors were included, so the genetic and exposure-history diversity represented was limited.

Naive CD8 cells lacked CD45RO, underwent positive selection for CCR7 and left out terminally differentiated effector memory CD45RA+ cells. The ends lost 3 bases at V and 1 base at J; junction bases unmatched: 1. In germline, CDR1 is SEHNR, CDR2 FQNEAQ (reference sequence). CDR3 size: 14 residues. Material for sequencing was naive CD8+ T cells from PBMCs. This clonotype was obtained from a young man in good health. Some clones in this sample may be carry-over from other donors' samples. The chain is built from TRBV7-9 and TRBJ2-5, with 8 nucleotides matching TRBD1. The CDR3 region is CASSFGQGQETQYF. The CDR3 DNA reads TGTGCCAGCAGCTTCGGACAGGGCCAAGAGACCCAGTACTTC.